This T cell receptor (beta chain) was profiled in a study of T cell repertoires in cytomegalovirus infection. Study summary: Both CMV infection and a matching HLA type were indicated by public TCR beta signatures. Study observations and caveats: CMV-specific TCR beta clonotypes restricted by HLA-C were the ones dominating the ex vivo response. The cumulative frequency of public TCR beta families identified carriers of CMV plus the relevant HLA.

One entry per CDR3 protein, called by TCRdb with MiXCR from the reads. The sample includes roughly 130,000 distinct CDR3 sequences, 20% to 30% seen only once; the top ten take approximately 35%. Germline assignment: CDR1 SGHTA and CDR2 FQGNSA. Trimming at V came to 1 base and at J to 8 bases, leaving 10 bases not matched to a gene. The CDR3 has 15 residues. This clonotype was seen at least ten times. Its antigen is not identified. The source of this sequence is a human donor in good health (CMV status not recorded). Some clones in this sample may be carry-over from other donors' samples. V gene TRBV7-2 combines with J gene TRBJ1-2; 7 bases map to TRBD1. Sequencing was carried out using PBMCs, sequenced either directly or after in vitro stimulation (not recorded which). DNA for the CDR3: TGTGCCAGCAGCTTAGGGGTACAGGGGATGGACGGCTACACCTTC. It codes for CASSLGVQGMDGYTF.